These 2 T cell receptor beta chains were sequenced from one sample in a study of T cell changes during pregnancy in multiple sclerosis. Libraries were prepared by immunoSEQ multiplex PCR; TCRdb keeps only in-frame clonotypes and omits some of them. The sample holds 20,000 to 25,000 clones, about 89% seen once. The input for sequencing was CD8+ T cells from peripheral blood mononuclear cells, taken in the first trimester of pregnancy. These receptor sequences come from a female donor with multiple sclerosis, enrolled in a pregnancy study.

The J gene is TRBJ2-7, the V gene TRBV19, with D possibly matching TRBD1 (7 bases). This CDR3 is built from 14 residues. V lost 5 bases and J 4 bases, leaving 15 bases between the germline ends. CDR1 LNHDA and CDR2 SQIVND come from the germline V gene (reference sequence). The CDR3 is CASSLSQGTYEQYF. CDR3 bases: TGTGCCAGTAGTTTATCACAGGGGACTTACGAGCAGTACTTC. The whole variable domain, filled in from reference TRBV19 and TRBJ2-7, reads DGGITQSPKYLFRKEGQNVTLSCEQNLNHDAMYWYRQDPGQGLRLIYYSQIVNDFQKGDIAEGYSVSREKKESFPLTVTSAQKNPTAFYLCASSLSQGTYEQYFGPGTRLTVT.

The V call is TRBV29-1, the J call TRBJ2-7; 12 bases are shared with TRBD2. The CDR3 is 18 amino acids. The trim removed 7 bases at V and 0 bases at J, leaving 16 bases unmatched. Germline V gene sequence: CDR1 SQVTM, CDR2 ANQGSEA. The CDR3 here is CSAIGTSSGRASSYEQYF. The CDR3 region has the DNA TGCAGCGCCATTGGGACCTCTAGCGGGAGGGCCTCCTCCTACGAGCAGTACTTC.